Shown below are 32 T cell receptor beta chains from a single sample sequenced in a study of blood T cell repertoires in COVID-19. This table comes from immunoSEQ multiplex PCR, and its TCRdb copy is limited to in-frame clones, with some not included. The sample yields 50,000 or so clones, 60% to 80% seen once. The specimen was peripheral blood. Source of these receptors: a human donor with active or convalescent COVID-19. The donor label of this sample is uncertain.

This clone was detected only once. The chain employs TRBV30 and TRBJ2-1; D is possibly TRBD1 (5 bases). V was shortened by 4 bases and J by 1 base, with 8 bases between the two germline ends. The CDR3 spans 13 residues. Germline V CDR1 and CDR2: GTSNPN, SVGIG (reference sequence). CDR3 coding DNA: TGTGCCTGGACGGACAATTCCTACAATGAGCAGTTCTTC. This encodes CAWTDNSYNEQFF.

CDR3 sequence (DNA): TGCGCCAGCAGCTTCCCCGGGAGTGCATCAGATACGCAGTATTTT. Translated, it gives CASSFPGSASDTQYF. This chain uses TRBV5-1 with TRBJ2-3; tentatively, D is TRBD2 (6 bases). Between the trimmed V and J ends, which lost 2 bases and 4 bases, there was a span of 14 bases. The CDR3 sequence is 15 residues long. Germline V gene lookup returns CDR1 SGHRS and CDR2 YFSETQ.

This clone was recorded only once. The chain has TRBV10-3 and TRBJ1-1; TRBD1 might be the D (6 bases). V lost 4 bases and J 1 base, leaving 10 bases between the germline ends. Germline CDR1 and CDR2: ENHRY and SYGVKD. The CDR3 spans 14 residues. CDR3 coding DNA: TGTGCCATCAGTGGGGGACATCAGAACACTGAAGCTTTCTTT. Protein product: CAISGGHQNTEAFF.

The V gene is TRBV3-1 (or the pseudogene TRBV3-2), the J gene TRBJ2-2, with 8 positions matching TRBD2. The CDR3 is 13 amino acids. Germline V lookup: CDR1 LGHDT, CDR2 YNNKEL (reference sequence). V shed 6 bases, J shed 8 bases, and the junction held 5 bases outside the gene matches. The CDR3 is CASSSREGGELFF. CDR3 DNA: TGTGCCAGCAGTAGCCGGGAGGGAGGGGAGCTGTTTTTT.

This clone was seen a single time. CDR3 amino acids: CASSLRDTEAFF. The CDR3 DNA reads as TGTGCCAGCAGCTTGAGGGACACTGAAGCTTTCTTT. The genes are TRBV7-9 and TRBJ1-1, with D unclear. Germline CDR1 reads SEHNR; CDR2 reads FQNEAQ (reference sequence). This CDR3 comprises 12 residues. Trimming took 3 bases from V and 3 from J, leaving 5 bases between them.

The chain employs TRBV9 and TRBJ2-2; 10 nucleotides match TRBD1. The germline gives CDR1 SGDLS, CDR2 YYNGEE. With 6 bases clipped from V and 5 bases from J, the junction kept 7 bases outside the gene matches. This CDR3 spans 15 amino acids. The CDR3 here is CASTRQGARTGELFF. For the CDR3, the DNA is TGTGCCAGCACTCGACAGGGGGCGCGAACCGGGGAGCTGTTTTTT.

This chain uses TRBV11-3 with TRBJ1-5; D is undetermined. V shed 1 base and J shed 2 bases, with 12 bases lying between them. CDR1 is SGHNT and CDR2 is YENEEA in the germline V gene. The CDR3 is 16 residues long. The CDR3 nucleotides read TGTGCCAGCAGCTTAGGGAATGGGCTCGGCAATCAGCCCCAGCATTTT. This sequence encodes CASSLGNGLGNQPQHF. Combining the CDR3 with reference TRBV11-3 and TRBJ1-5 gives the whole variable domain EAGVVQSPRYKIIEKKQPVAFWCNPISGHNTLYWYLQNLGQGPELLIRYENEEAVDDSQLPKDRFSAERLKGVDSTLKIQPAELGDSAVYLCASSLGNGLGNQPQHFGDGTRLSIL.

CDR3 nucleotides: TGTGCCAGCAGCTCCCGAGGAGACACCCGGGGGACTGAAGCTTTCTTT. Protein: CASSSRGDTRGTEAFF. The V and J genes are TRBV7-3 and TRBJ1-1; the D gene is possibly TRBD1 (5 bases). CDR3 size: 16 residues. The germline V gene has CDR1 SGHTA and CDR2 FQGTGA. V dropped 4 bases and J dropped 5 bases, with 20 bases sitting between them.

The V call is TRBV12-2, the J call TRBJ2-6; the DNA was not used to check the table's D call, TRBD2. TRBV12-2 is tagged as a pseudogene. The CDR3 loop spans 20 amino acids. The CDR3 is CASRSCRRHGRSSGANVLTF. The CDR3, as DNA: TGTGCAAGTCGCTCCTGTCGGAGGCACGGGCGTAGCTCTGGGGCCAACGTCCTGACTTTC.

V is TRBV29-1 and J is TRBJ2-7, with TRBD1 identical over 10 bases. The CDR3 spans 15 residues. The junction had 12 bases not matched to a gene; V was cut back by 5 bases and J by 5 bases. Per the germline V gene, CDR1 is SQVTM and CDR2 is ANQGSEA. Here the CDR3 DNA reads TGCAGCGTTAGGGAATCCGGGACAGGGGTAAACGAGCAGTACTTC. Protein sequence: CSVRESGTGVNEQYF.

Concerning this clone: The same CDR3 can be traced to other DNA sequences in this sample. The chain uses TRBV4-2 and TRBJ2-3; 14 bases match TRBD2. Germline loops: CDR1 LGHNA, CDR2 YNFKEQ. V dropped 4 bases and J dropped 6; count of bases not matched to a gene: 3. There are 15 residues in the CDR3. The CDR3 reads CASSPGLAGVDTQYF. In nucleotides, the CDR3 is TGTGCCAGCAGCCCGGGACTAGCGGGAGTGGATACGCAGTATTTT.

The chain links TRBV7-3 to TRBJ2-7; TRBD2 matches at 7 bases. The germline CDR1 and CDR2 sequences are SGHTA and FQGTGA. The CDR3 has 16 residues. The V gene end was trimmed by 4 bases and the J gene end by 6 bases; junction bases not matched to a gene: 15. The CDR3 bases are TGTGCCAGCAGCTGGGACGTCGGCGGGAGCCTGGGCGAGCAGTACTTC. Its translation is CASSWDVGGSLGEQYF.

This clone was seen ten or more times. The V gene is TRBV12-5, the J gene TRBJ2-1; 9 bases map to TRBD1. From germline, CDR1 is LGHNT and CDR2 FRNRAP. The CDR3 is 15 residues long. The V gene end was trimmed by 3 bases and the J gene end by 8 bases; junction bases not matched to a gene: 8. The DNA of the CDR3 is TGTGCTAGTGGTTTCGGACAGGGGACGGCGGATGAGCAGTTCTTC. Its translation: CASGFGQGTADEQFF.

The V and J genes are TRBV7-6 and TRBJ1-5; no reliable D call. The germline V and J ends were trimmed by 5 bases and 2 bases, with 13 bases remaining between them. This CDR3 contains 15 residues. Germline V CDR1 and CDR2: SGHVS, FNYEAQ. CDR3 coding DNA: TGTGCCAGCAGCCCCGTGGGAGGCGGCAATCAGCCCCAGCATTTT. It codes for CASSPVGGGNQPQHF. Looking up the rest from reference TRBV7-6 and TRBJ1-5 gives the full variable domain: GAGVSQSPRYKVTKRGQDVALRCDPISGHVSLYWYRQALGQGPEFLTYFNYEAQQDKSGLPNDRFSAERPEGSISTLTIQRTEQRDSAMYRCASSPVGGGNQPQHFGDGTRLSIL.

In this sample, this clone turned up once. This chain uses TRBV5-1 with TRBJ2-3; 10 bases agree with TRBD2. With V trimmed by 5 bases and J by 1 base, 1 base remained unmatched. The CDR3 loop spans 14 amino acids. Germline loops: CDR1 SGHRS, CDR2 YFSETQ. The CDR3 coding sequence is TGCGCCAGCAGTGGACTAGCGGGCACAGATACGCAGTATTTT. It encodes CASSGLAGTDTQYF.

This clone came up once. The chain couples TRBV6-5 to TRBJ1-5; no reliable D call. Germline V lookup: CDR1 MNHEY, CDR2 SVGAGI. CDR3 length: 12 amino acids. Between the trimmed V and J ends, which lost 8 bases and 4 bases, there was a span of 9 bases. CDR3 protein: CASGQANQPQHF. Written as DNA, the CDR3 is TGTGCCAGCGGTCAGGCGAATCAGCCCCAGCATTTT.

This sequence joins TRBV3-1 (or the pseudogene TRBV3-2) and TRBJ1-2; D ambiguous. Germline V gene sequence: CDR1 LGHDT, CDR2 YNNKEL (reference sequence). The V gene lost 4 bases and the J gene lost 8 bases, with 17 bases spanning the gap. The CDR3 runs 14 residues. DNA of the CDR3: TGTGCCAGCAGCCGTATTACAGCCAGAAAAGGCTACACCTTC. This sequence encodes CASSRITARKGYTF.

V and J are TRBV6-5 and TRBJ1-5, with a tentative D call TRBD1 (5 bases). Germline V CDR1 and CDR2: MNHEY, SVGAGI. The germline V and J ends were trimmed by 6 bases and 4 bases, with 16 bases remaining between them. CDR3 size: 15 residues. The DNA for the CDR3 is TGTGCCAGCAGCTGGGATCAGGGCGCAAATCAGCCCCAGCATTTT. It translates to CASSWDQGANQPQHF.

The V and J genes are TRBV19 and TRBJ1-1; D is uncertain. Germline CDR1 LNHDA, CDR2 SQIVND (reference sequence). Trimming removed 0 bases at V and 5 bases at J, with 7 bases between. CDR3 length equals 13 residues. CDR3: CASSIDRWTEAFF. DNA for the CDR3: TGTGCCAGTAGTATAGACCGGTGGACTGAAGCTTTCTTT.

The CDR3 sequence: CASSQETERPLHF. For the CDR3, the DNA is TGTGCCAGCAGCCAAGAAACGGAGCGGCCCCTCCACTTT. The chain links TRBV4-2 to TRBJ1-6; D remains unclear. This CDR3 contains 13 residues. V lost 0 bases, J lost 13 bases, and 10 bases lay in between. From germline, CDR1 is LGHNA and CDR2 YNFKEQ.

The chain couples TRBV7-9 to TRBJ1-2; perhaps TRBD1 as D (5 bases). In germline, CDR1 is SEHNR, CDR2 FQNEAQ (reference sequence). This CDR3 region has 13 residues. V lost 6 bases and J lost 5, with 13 bases in between. The CDR3 here is CASSSEKGYGYTF. The CDR3, as DNA: TGTGCCAGCAGTTCGGAAAAGGGGTATGGCTACACCTTC.

V usage is TRBV5-1 and J usage is TRBJ1-1; D possibly corresponds to TRBD1 (6 bases). Trimming cost V 3 bases and J 1 base, with 16 bases left between them. The CDR3 runs to 16 residues. Germline loops: CDR1 SGHRS, CDR2 YFSETQ. The CDR3 nucleotides read TGCGCCAGCAGCTCAGACCCCGGGACATCGAACACTGAAGCTTTCTTT. This encodes CASSSDPGTSNTEAFF. Full variable domain (rest looked up from reference TRBV5-1 and TRBJ1-1): KAGVTQTPRYLIKTRGQQVTLSCSPISGHRSVSWYQQTPGQGLQFLFEYFSETQRNKGNFPGRFSGRQFSNSRSEMNVSTLELGDSALYLCASSSDPGTSNTEAFFGQGTRLTVV.

The V and J genes are TRBV28 and TRBJ2-1, with TRBD2 matching 11 bases. CDR3 length: 15 residues. Germline-derived CDR1 and CDR2 are MDHEN and SYDVKM. V shed 6 bases, J shed 6 bases, and the junction held 7 bases outside the gene matches. The CDR3 DNA follows: TGTGCCAGCAGCGACAAACTAGCGGGAGCCAATGAGCAGTTCTTC. Its translation is CASSDKLAGANEQFF.

CDR3 sequence (DNA): TGTGCCAGCAGCTCGCCTCTGCGTGGGCAGTTCTTC. This gives the protein CASSSPLRGQFF. The chain uses TRBV11-1 and TRBJ2-1; D is undetermined. Per the germline V gene, CDR1 is SGHAT and CDR2 is FQDESV (reference sequence). The ends were cut back, 4 bases at V and 12 bases at J, with 13 bases in the middle. This CDR3 comprises 12 residues.

The CDR3 protein is CASSGSWTLNTGELFF. In DNA, the CDR3 is TGTGCCAGCAGTGGGTCCTGGACATTGAACACCGGGGAGCTGTTTTTT. The chain links TRBV25-1 to TRBJ2-2, with D possibly matching TRBD1 (5 bases). The CDR3 is 16 amino acids. Germline V gene lookup returns CDR1 MGHDK and CDR2 SYGVNS. Trimming cost V 4 bases and J 1 base, with 13 bases left between them.

This rearrangement joins TRBV5-1 to TRBJ1-4; 10 nucleotides line up with TRBD1. CDR1 SGHRS and CDR2 YFSETQ come from the germline V gene. The CDR3 spans 15 residues. V lost 4 bases and J lost 7; bases outside the gene matches: 7. This CDR3 is CASSPSGQGTEKLFF. The DNA of the CDR3 is TGCGCCAGCAGCCCCTCGGGACAGGGGACTGAAAAACTGTTTTTT.

The V call is TRBV2, the J call TRBJ2-1; D ambiguous. V was clipped by 3 bases and J by 2 bases, with 11 bases between them. Germline-derived CDR1 and CDR2 are SNHLY and FYNNEI. The CDR3 runs to 15 residues. The CDR3 DNA reads as TGTGCCAGCAGTGACGGAACGGGTACCTACAATGAGCAGTTCTTC. It translates to CASSDGTGTYNEQFF. Full variable domain (remainder filled in from reference TRBV2 and TRBJ2-1): EPEVTQTPSHQVTQMGQEVILRCVPISNHLYFYWYRQILGQKVEFLVSFYNNEISEKSEIFDDQFSVERPDGSNFTLKIRSTKLEDSAMYFCASSDGTGTYNEQFFGPGTRLTVL.

The chain links TRBV3-1 (or the pseudogene TRBV3-2) to TRBJ2-3; D is unclear. CDR1 is LGHDT, CDR2 YNNKEL, per germline (reference sequence). V gave up 1 base and J gave up 2 bases, with 13 bases separating them. The CDR3 is 16 residues long. The CDR3 DNA is TGTGCCAGCAGCCAAGTCGCCTTCAGGCCCACAGATACGCAGTATTTT. This sequence encodes CASSQVAFRPTDTQYF.

The chain uses TRBV6-2 or TRBV6-3 and TRBJ1-3, with D unclear. Germline CDR1 and CDR2: MNHEY and SVGEGT. V lost 4 bases and J 4 bases, leaving 5 bases between the germline ends. The CDR3 extends over 12 amino acids. The CDR3 region is CASSFRGNTIYF. For the CDR3, the DNA is TGTGCCAGCAGTTTTCGGGGAAACACCATATATTTT.

CDR3 protein: CASSPWEGSGYTF. The CDR3 DNA reads as TGTGCCAGCAGCCCCTGGGAGGGGTCTGGCTACACCTTC. J is TRBJ1-2 and V is TRBV11-2, with D perhaps matching TRBD1 (5 bases). The germline CDR1 and CDR2 sequences are SGHAT and FQNNGV. This CDR3 has 13 residues. V lost 5 bases and J lost 7, with 14 bases in between.

This clone was seen more than once but under ten times. The junction departs from the called germline gene at one end, perhaps through a read error. The V gene is TRBV6-4, the J gene TRBJ2-3, with 15 bases matching TRBD2. The CDR3 covers 15 residues. Germline V CDR1 and CDR2: MRHNA, SNTAGT. The CDR3 sequence: CASSNGLAGGEDAVF. Here the CDR3 DNA reads TGTGCCAGCAGTAATGGACTAGCGGGGGGGGAAGACGCAGTATTT.

This clone was recorded a few times. This chain uses TRBV11-3 with TRBJ1-1; the D is unclear. Trimming pared 5 bases from V and 8 bases from J, leaving 9 bases between. There are 11 residues in the CDR3. CDR1 is SGHNT, CDR2 YENEEA, per germline. CDR3 sequence: CASSRNREAFF. The CDR3 nucleotides are TGTGCCAGCAGCCGGAACAGAGAAGCTTTCTTT.